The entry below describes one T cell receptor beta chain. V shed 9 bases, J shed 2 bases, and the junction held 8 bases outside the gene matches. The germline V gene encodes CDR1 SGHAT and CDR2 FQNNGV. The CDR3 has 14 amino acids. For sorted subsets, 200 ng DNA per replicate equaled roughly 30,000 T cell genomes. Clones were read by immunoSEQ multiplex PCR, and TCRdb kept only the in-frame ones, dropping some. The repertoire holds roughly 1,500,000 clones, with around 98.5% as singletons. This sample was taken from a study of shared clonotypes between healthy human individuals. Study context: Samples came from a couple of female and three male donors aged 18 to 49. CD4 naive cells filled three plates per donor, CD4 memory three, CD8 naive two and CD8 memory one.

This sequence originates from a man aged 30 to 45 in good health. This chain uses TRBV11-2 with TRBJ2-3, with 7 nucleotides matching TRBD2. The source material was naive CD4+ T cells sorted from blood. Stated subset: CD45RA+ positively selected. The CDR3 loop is CASGGRDYTDTQYF. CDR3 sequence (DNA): TGTGCCAGTGGAGGGCGGGACTACACAGATACGCAGTATTTT.